This entry lists 6 T cell receptor beta chains sequenced from one sample in a study of T cell repertoires in cytomegalovirus infection. In TCRdb, the reads were re-called with MiXCR into one record per CDR3 protein. The table lists about 310,000 distinct CDR3 sequences, 25% of them singletons, with 13% in the top ten. These receptors' targets are unknown. Material: cultured PBMCs, obtained from culture after CMV antigen stimulation. The receptors were gathered from a human donor in good health (CMV status not recorded). Some clones in this sample may be carry-over from other donors' samples.

This clonotype came up a few times. This rearrangement joins TRBV27 to TRBJ2-7; a weak D match, TRBD2 (6 bases). The CDR3 covers 13 residues. V was cut by 5 bases and J by 4 bases, with 12 bases left in between. Per the germline V gene, CDR1 is MNHEY and CDR2 is SMNVEV (reference sequence). The CDR3 loop is CASSQEGMYEQYF. The CDR3 DNA follows: TGTGCCAGCAGTCAGGAGGGTATGTACGAGCAGTACTTC.

CDR3 bases: TGTGCCAGCAGTTACAATTCGCAGATTTACGAGCAGTACTTC. Its protein product is CASSYNSQIYEQYF. The rearrangement joins TRBV6-5 to TRBJ2-7, with D hard to call. V lost 2 bases to trimming and J lost 4 bases, with 12 bases between them. CDR1 is MNHEY and CDR2 is SVGAGI in the germline V gene. The CDR3 is made up of 14 amino acids.

The chain recombines TRBV11-3 with TRBJ2-2; 7 positions agree with TRBD2. V dropped 5 bases and J dropped 0; count of bases not matched to a gene: 3. This CDR3 has 15 amino acids. The germline gives CDR1 SGHNT, CDR2 YENEEA. The CDR3 nucleotides are TGTGCCAGCAGCCTGGGGGGGTCGAACACCGGGGAGCTGTTTTTT. Protein: CASSLGGSNTGELFF. The variable domain in full, completed from reference TRBV11-3 and TRBJ2-2, reads EAGVVQSPRYKIIEKKQPVAFWCNPISGHNTLYWYLQNLGQGPELLIRYENEEAVDDSQLPKDRFSAERLKGVDSTLKIQPAELGDSAVYLCASSLGGSNTGELFFGEGSRLTVL.

The chain uses TRBV12-3 or TRBV12-4 and TRBJ2-3, with unresolved D. The CDR3 runs to 14 residues. V was clipped by 3 bases and J by 4 bases, with 11 bases between them. The chain's CDR3 is CASSLSRRADTQYF. CDR3 nucleotide sequence: TGTGCCAGCAGTTTGTCCCGAAGGGCAGATACGCAGTATTTT.

This rearrangement joins TRBV6-1 to TRBJ2-7; 8 nucleotides agree with TRBD1. This CDR3 spans 14 amino acids. The germline CDR1 and CDR2 sequences are MNHNS and SASEGT. Losses at the gene ends were 6 bases for V and 6 bases for J; bases not matched to a gene: 10. The CDR3: CASRTGQGYGEQYV. The CDR3 region has the DNA TGTGCCAGCAGAACCGGACAGGGTTACGGCGAGCAGTACGTC.

This clonotype was detected a few times. V usage is TRBV6-5 and J usage is TRBJ1-6, with a possible D match to TRBD1 (5 bases). Germline V gene data show CDR1 as MNHEY and CDR2 as SVGAGI. The V and J ends lost 0 bases and 6 bases respectively, with 12 bases between them. The CDR3 spans 16 residues. CDR3 sequence reads: CASSYSGDPFNSPLHF. The CDR3 DNA follows: TGTGCCAGCAGTTACTCAGGGGACCCTTTTAATTCACCCCTCCACTTT.